This T cell receptor beta chain was identified during a study of T cells in women clearing cervical HPV infection. Broader study findings: T-cell numbers per sample were unknown and may explain richness differences. Richness plus V gene abundances separated cases from controls with AUC roughly 0.85. Effector/memory and HPV-specific T cells were not isolated, and association timing is unknown.

Notes on this clone: Antigen unknown. The read gets to within 3 residues of the CDR3 end, and the germline J gene fills in the rest.

The CDR3 length is 14 residues. The germline V gene has CDR1 MDHEN and CDR2 SYDVKM. Measured with immunoSEQ multiplex PCR; TCRdb has only the in-frame clones, and not every one. Its clone listing holds tens of thousands of clones. V usage is TRBV28 and J usage is TRBJ2-3; D may match TRBD1 or TRBD2 (5 bases each). The TCR comes from a woman aged 18 to 75 with a cervical HPV16 infection that either progressed to CIN3+ or cleared (not recorded which). Source material: blood buffy coat. The CDR3 bases that were read are TGTGCCAGCAGTTTCATCGACAGAGGGGAGACG. Its protein product is CASSFIDRGET. The entire CDR3 is CASSFIDRGETQYF.